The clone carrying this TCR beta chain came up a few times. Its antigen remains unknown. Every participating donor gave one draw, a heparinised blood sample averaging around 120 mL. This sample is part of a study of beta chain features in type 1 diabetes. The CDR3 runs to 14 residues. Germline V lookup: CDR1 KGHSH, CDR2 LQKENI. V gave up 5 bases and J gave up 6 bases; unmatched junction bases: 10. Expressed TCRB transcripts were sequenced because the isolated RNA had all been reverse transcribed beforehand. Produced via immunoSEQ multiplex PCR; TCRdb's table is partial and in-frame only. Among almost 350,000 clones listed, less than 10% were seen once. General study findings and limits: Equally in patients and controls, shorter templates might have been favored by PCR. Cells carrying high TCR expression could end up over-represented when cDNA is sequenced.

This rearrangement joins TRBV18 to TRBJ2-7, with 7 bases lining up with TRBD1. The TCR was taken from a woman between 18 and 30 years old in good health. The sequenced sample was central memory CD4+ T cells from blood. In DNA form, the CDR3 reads TGTGCCAGCTCAGGCCCGGGACAGAGCTCCGAGCAGTACTTC. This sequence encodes CASSGPGQSSEQYF.